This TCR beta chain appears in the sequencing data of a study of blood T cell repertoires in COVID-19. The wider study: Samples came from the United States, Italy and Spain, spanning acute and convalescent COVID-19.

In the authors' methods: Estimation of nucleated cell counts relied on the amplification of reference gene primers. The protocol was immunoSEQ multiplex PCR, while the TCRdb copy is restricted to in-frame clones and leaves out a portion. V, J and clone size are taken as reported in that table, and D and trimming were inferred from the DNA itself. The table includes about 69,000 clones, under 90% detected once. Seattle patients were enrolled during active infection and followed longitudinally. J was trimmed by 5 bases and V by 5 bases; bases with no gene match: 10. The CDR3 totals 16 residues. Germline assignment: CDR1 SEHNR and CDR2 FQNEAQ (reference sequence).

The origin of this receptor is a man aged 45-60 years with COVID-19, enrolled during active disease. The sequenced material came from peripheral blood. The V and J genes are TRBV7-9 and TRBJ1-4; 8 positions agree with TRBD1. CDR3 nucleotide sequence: TGTGCCAGCAGCCGAGGACAGGGCCCGGTCAATGAAAAACTGTTTTTT. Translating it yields CASSRGQGPVNEKLFF.